Shown below are 21 T cell receptor beta chains from a single sample sequenced in a study of radiation and T cells in renal cell carcinoma (TCRdb year 2020). Library preparation used the immunoSEQ multiplex PCR assay. TCRdb took this table from immuneACCESS and kept in-frame rearrangements with V and J called. Such tables lack part of the clones; where checked against another copy, unresolved V genes explain under half of the gap, and the rest is unexplained. The sample table lists around 94,000 clones, around four fifths of them with a count of one. The ten largest clones capture under 10% of the sample. The time point label of this sample denotes: blood 4 weeks post-SBRT, at nephrectomy. This specimen's treatment or condition label, per the study, means: 15 Gy SBRT to primary tumor, nephrectomy 4 weeks later. This sample comprised blood, obtained from a patient whose treatment included radiotherapy and nephrectomy. The receptor source for this set is a man in his forties or fifties with renal cell carcinoma.

This chain uses TRBV19 with TRBJ1-4; D uncertain. Germline V gives CDR1 LNHDA, CDR2 SQIVND (reference sequence). Trimming removed 8 bases at V and 0 bases at J, with 7 bases between. The CDR3 spans 13 residues. CDR3 residues: CASAATTNEKLFF. The CDR3 nucleotides read TGTGCCAGTGCTGCAACAACTAATGAAAAACTGTTTTTT.

J is TRBJ1-1 and V is TRBV6-1; D gene ambiguous. The V and J ends lost 6 bases and 4 bases respectively, with 6 bases between them. The CDR3 extends over 11 amino acids. Germline assignment: CDR1 MNHNS and CDR2 SASEGT. The CDR3 DNA reads TGTGCCAGCAGGGAGAGCACTGAAGCTTTCTTT. Translated: CASRESTEAFF.

The chain employs TRBV27 and TRBJ2-2; 7 positions match TRBD2. The V segment lost 6 bases and the J segment 3 bases; nucleotides outside the gene matches: 10. CDR3 length: 16 amino acids. The germline CDR1 and CDR2 sequences are MNHEY and SMNVEV (reference sequence). CDR3 loop: CASRGEGRRDTGELFF. The CDR3, as DNA: TGTGCCAGCAGGGGGGAGGGCCGGCGGGACACCGGGGAGCTGTTTTTT.

V and J are TRBV18 and TRBJ2-3; D is unclear. The CDR3 length is 13 residues. The V end was cut by 3 bases, the J end by 6 bases, with 10 bases between. From germline, CDR1 is KGHSH and CDR2 LQKENI. CDR3 coding DNA: TGTGCCAGCTCACCTAATGCCGGGGATACGCAGTATTTT. Its translation is CASSPNAGDTQYF. The full variable domain, with the rest looked up from reference TRBV18 and TRBJ2-3, is NAGVMQNPRHLVRRRGQEARLRCSPMKGHSHVYWYRQLPEEGLKFMVYLQKENIIDESGMPKERFSAEFPKEGPSILRIQQVVRGDSAAYFCASSPNAGDTQYFGPGTRLTVL.

The V gene is TRBV27, the J gene TRBJ2-7; D is possibly TRBD1 or TRBD2 (5 bases each). The germline V and J ends were trimmed by 4 bases and 4 bases, with 17 bases remaining between them. The length of the CDR3 is 15 residues. The germline V gene has CDR1 MNHEY and CDR2 SMNVEV (reference sequence). CDR3 sequence reads: CASSSHVEGRYEQYF. The DNA of the CDR3 is TGTGCCAGCAGTTCCCATGTCGAGGGGCGGTACGAGCAGTACTTC.

The chain uses TRBV6-5 and TRBJ2-7; no definite D call. Trimming shortened V by 2 bases and J by 5 bases, and 16 bases separated the two germline ends. Germline V gene data show CDR1 as MNHEY and CDR2 as SVGAGI. This CDR3 has 15 residues. DNA for the CDR3: TGTGCCAGCAGTTACGGGCAACTCTCCATCCACGAGCAGTACTTC. Its protein product is CASSYGQLSIHEQYF.

The chain links TRBV7-2 to TRBJ1-2; D is possibly TRBD1 (5 bases). V dropped 5 bases and J dropped 5 bases, with 15 bases sitting between them. The germline V gene has CDR1 SGHTA and CDR2 FQGNSA. The CDR3 consists of 14 residues. This CDR3 is CASSRSQGAYGYTF. For the CDR3, the DNA is TGTGCCAGCAGCCGGTCCCAGGGAGCATATGGCTACACCTTC.

V usage is TRBV7-3 and J usage is TRBJ1-1; D gene unclear. The germline CDR1 and CDR2 sequences are SGHTA and FQGTGA. V was clipped by 5 bases and J by 5 bases, with 21 bases between them. There are 16 residues in the CDR3. The CDR3 is CASSPVSRTVDTEAFF. Here the CDR3 DNA reads TGTGCCAGCAGCCCGGTTTCTCGCACAGTGGATACTGAAGCTTTCTTT.

This chain connects TRBV10-1 to TRBJ2-2; no clear D. The CDR3 is 15 residues long. Trimming pared 4 bases from V and 0 bases from J, leaving 9 bases between. Looked up from germline, CDR1 is WNHNN and CDR2 is SYGVQD (reference sequence). CDR3: CASSVGTPNTGELFF. The CDR3 nucleotides are TGCGCCAGCAGTGTAGGAACACCGAACACCGGGGAGCTGTTTTTT.

V is TRBV15 and J is TRBJ1-2; 8 bases align to TRBD1. With V trimmed by 5 bases and J by 6 bases, 14 bases remained unmatched. This CDR3 contains 16 residues. The germline CDR1 and CDR2 sequences are LNHNV and YYDKDF (reference sequence). The CDR3 region is CATSSERAGGADGYTF. DNA for the CDR3: TGTGCCACCAGCTCAGAGAGAGCAGGGGGCGCGGATGGCTACACCTTC.

This rearrangement joins TRBV28 to TRBJ2-2; 9 nucleotides match TRBD2. Unmatched junction bases numbered 14, after V lost 3 bases and J lost 6 bases. Germline assignment: CDR1 MDHEN and CDR2 SYDVKM. The CDR3 covers 18 residues. Written as DNA, the CDR3 is TGTGCCAGCAGTTTGCCCCCAGGTGCGGGAGGGATAGCCGGGGAGCTGTTTTTT. Its protein is CASSLPPGAGGIAGELFF.

The chain links TRBV2 to TRBJ2-3; 13 positions match TRBD2. Per the germline V gene, CDR1 is SNHLY and CDR2 is FYNNEI. V lost 6 bases to trimming and J lost 9 bases; unmatched junction nucleotides: 6. The CDR3 is 14 amino acids. This CDR3 is CASRTSGGAETQYF. The CDR3 bases are TGTGCCAGCAGAACTAGCGGGGGGGCCGAGACGCAGTATTTT.

The chain links TRBV4-1 to TRBJ1-1, with D uncertain. Germline V lookup: CDR1 MGHRA, CDR2 YSYEKL. The CDR3 extends over 18 amino acids. V gave up 2 bases and J gave up 0 bases, with 19 bases separating them. CDR3 loop: CASSQPRGRTTLNTEAFF. The CDR3 DNA reads as TGCGCCAGCAGCCAACCCCGCGGGCGGACTACGTTGAACACTGAAGCTTTCTTT.

V and J are TRBV2 and TRBJ1-5; possible D gene TRBD1, 5 bases. The V and J ends lost 6 bases and 2 bases respectively, with 14 bases between them. Germline loops: CDR1 SNHLY, CDR2 FYNNEI. The CDR3 sequence is 15 residues long. CDR3 residues: CASRATETGNQPQHF. Written as DNA, the CDR3 is TGTGCCAGCAGGGCGACAGAAACGGGCAATCAGCCCCAGCATTTT. The variable domain in full, completed from reference TRBV2 and TRBJ1-5, reads EPEVTQTPSHQVTQMGQEVILRCVPISNHLYFYWYRQILGQKVEFLVSFYNNEISEKSEIFDDQFSVERPDGSNFTLKIRSTKLEDSAMYFCASRATETGNQPQHFGDGTRLSIL.

This clone has just a few counts. The chain is built from TRBV4-1 and TRBJ1-2; 8 bases match TRBD1. With 0 bases clipped from V and 5 bases from J, the junction kept 11 bases outside the gene matches. Per the germline V gene, CDR1 is MGHRA and CDR2 is YSYEKL. This CDR3 is 17 amino acids long. CDR3 sequence reads: CASSQDVPDRALYGYTF. The CDR3 bases are TGCGCCAGCAGCCAAGACGTCCCGGACAGGGCCTTATATGGCTACACCTTC.

V and J are TRBV4-2 and TRBJ2-7; TRBD1 might be the D (6 bases). With 0 bases removed from V and 2 bases from J, the gap between germline ends came to 20 bases. The V gene's germline CDR1 is LGHNA and CDR2 YNFKEQ. The CDR3 loop spans 18 amino acids. The DNA for the CDR3 is TGTGCCAGCAGCCAAGATCGGACAGCGTGGACGGACCCCTACGAGCAGTACTTC. Translation gives CASSQDRTAWTDPYEQYF.

This clone was seen a handful of times. CDR3: CASSDIRGSYEQYF. In nucleotides, the CDR3 is TGTGCCAGCAGCGACATCAGGGGCTCCTACGAGCAGTACTTC. The V gene is TRBV5-8, the J gene TRBJ2-7, with a tentative D call TRBD1 (6 bases). Germline V gives CDR1 SGHTS, CDR2 YDEGEE. The V end was cut by 4 bases, the J end by 0 bases, with 11 bases between. The CDR3 spans 14 residues.

The chain combines TRBV7-2 with TRBJ2-7; possible D gene TRBD2, 5 bases. The CDR3 has 13 residues. The germline V gene has CDR1 SGHTA and CDR2 FQGNSA. Trimming took off 1 base at V and 6 bases at J, with 10 bases between the two ends. The CDR3 loop is CASSLVLGSEQYF. The DNA of the CDR3 is TGTGCCAGCAGCTTAGTGTTGGGGAGCGAGCAGTACTTC.

This rearrangement joins TRBV28 to TRBJ2-5; D unclear. This CDR3 has 14 residues. Germline CDR1 reads MDHEN; CDR2 reads SYDVKM. With 4 bases removed from V and 8 bases from J, the gap between germline ends came to 17 bases. The CDR3 sequence: CASSYSLGSRTQYF. Written as DNA, the CDR3 is TGTGCCAGCAGTTATAGCCTCGGTAGTCGAACCCAGTACTTC.

J is TRBJ2-1 and V is TRBV5-1; 16 bases align to TRBD2. There are 20 residues in the CDR3. Trimming cost V 2 bases and J 4 bases; bases outside gene matches: 12. CDR1 is SGHRS and CDR2 is YFSETQ in the germline V gene. DNA of the CDR3: TGCGCCAGCAGCTTCGGTCCCGGGACTAGCGGGGGGGCGCGGTACAATGAGCAGTTCTTC. Its translation is CASSFGPGTSGGARYNEQFF.

CDR3 sequence: CASTTTAGGTGELFF. CDR3 in DNA: TGTGCCAGCACCACAACAGCGGGAGGGACCGGGGAGCTGTTTTTT. The chain links TRBV11-3 to TRBJ2-2; TRBD2 agrees at 10 bases. J gave up 5 bases and V 7 bases, and 7 bases lay outside the gene matches. The CDR3 has 15 amino acids. Germline CDR1 SGHNT, CDR2 YENEEA.